This record looks at one T cell receptor (beta chain) sequence and its context. This specimen belongs to a study of T cell repertoires in cytomegalovirus infection. The CDR3 sequence is 15 residues long. The V gene's germline CDR1 is DFQATT and CDR2 SNEGSKA (reference sequence). The V gene end was trimmed by 4 bases and the J gene end by 5 bases; junction bases not matched to a gene: 8. TCRdb re-called the reads with MiXCR, one entry per CDR3 protein. The profile shows under 800,000 distinct CDR3 sequences, approximately 25% of them singletons. The sample comprised CD8+ T cells from PBMCs. This receptor was taken from a human donor in good health (CMV status not recorded). Some clones in this sample may be carry-over from other donors' samples. V gene TRBV20-1 combines with J gene TRBJ2-2, with 9 bases matching TRBD1. The CDR3: CSAKPAGTGTGELFF. CDR3 bases: TGCAGTGCTAAACCTGCCGGGACAGGGACCGGGGAGCTGTTTTTT.